These T cell receptor beta chains were read from a single sample in a study of T cells in Graves' hyperthyroidism and ophthalmopathy. TCRdb processed the multiplex PCR reads anew with MiXCR; each CDR3 protein has one entry. The sample comprises over 300,000 distinct CDR3 sequences, approximately 15% of which are singletons, and about 11% rests with the top ten. Sequencing used blood. Receptors originate from a woman aged 60-70 years with Graves' hyperthyroidism. Each CDR3 is given without its conserved first and last residue.

V,CDR3
TRBV5-1,ASSLGRLEETQY
TRBV5-1,ASSLAGTGEETQY
TRBV29-1,SVGGFRETQY
TRBV5-1,ASSLEGTGGVEQY
TRBV30,ARTGRGTDTQY
TRBV24-1,ATSDPSDGQETQY
TRBV9,ASSVAPGGEKLF
TRBV12-5,ASGLFQGAETQY
TRBV7-9,ASLLGFRDQDSYEQY
TRBV12-3/TRBV12-4,ASSLGGAGGPPFNYEQY
TRBV2,ASSDYPGDTQY
TRBV7-3,ASTWGGGTDTQY
TRBV20-1,SARVRTDSYEQY
TRBV5-1,ASSFDEIYEQY
TRBV20-1,SATGYQNTEAF
TRBV28,ASSRGQDNTGELF
TRBV6-1,ASTRRGAKNTEAF
TRBV20-1,SATDRGHGYTEAF
TRBV19,ASSGGRDSNSGYT
TRBV7-9,ASSLGGTGAGELF
TRBV6-1,ASSEVDRRSYEQY
TRBV6-1,ASGKGARYTEAF
TRBV18,ASSPGLADEQY
TRBV19,ASSMYTSIGELF
TRBV28,ASSSSGTGNWYEQY
TRBV19,ASSTNRGSTEAF
TRBV10-3,AISEDAGADTQY
TRBV28,ATFRGGSSYEQY
TRBV18,ASSPPVQATRYEQF
TRBV29-1,SVAAGDSVLYSEQF
TRBV12-3/TRBV12-4,ASSLIYTGPNTEAF
TRBV7-9,ASSPKYEGRETQY
TRBV7-8,ASSFGPPSGNEQF
TRBV5-1,ASSPGLSDTIY
TRBV20-1,SATDRSWEQY
TRBV11-2,ASSLRQGSGELF
TRBV20-1,SASRTGQPQH
TRBV12-3/TRBV12-4,ASSTAGQPGQETQY
TRBV7-8,ASSFGGRADTQY
TRBV24-1,ATSDSGPPQPQH
TRBV29-1,SVWPSGQRNTEAF
TRBV4-2,ASSGDPSGNQETQY
TRBV5-1,ASSLGDSSGNTIY
TRBV10-3,AISPGLEDGYT
TRBV20-1,SASGNQETQY
TRBV20-1,SAKKTETDTQY
TRBV11-3,ASSPPAKETQY
TRBV6-2/TRBV6-3,ASSNLRGRGYT
TRBV2,ASSEASLDNEQF
TRBV7-9,ASSFFNGSNQPQH
TRBV6-2/TRBV6-3,ASRNLQGAYT
TRBV11-2,ASSKENTGELF
TRBV20-1,SARVLAGSSEF
TRBV11-2,ASSLGEGTAYETQY
TRBV28,ASSKDRVWI
TRBV3-1,ASSQDVVLAARETQY
TRBV9,ASSDSSTDTQY
TRBV7-8,ASSLFAGDYEQY
TRBV3-1,ASGTEYYGYT
TRBV30,AWTPDRGSEQY